Shown below are 26 T cell receptor beta chains from a single sample sequenced in a study of T cell responses to AZD1222 COVID-19 vaccine (dated by TCRdb to the early 2020s). In the paper's terms, the time point label means: baseline before first vaccination. Library method: the immunoSEQ multiplex PCR assay. As stored in TCRdb, this immuneACCESS dataset retains in-frame rearrangements with V and J assigned. A fraction of the clones does not appear; measured against another copy, unresolved V genes explain less than half of the discrepancy, and the remainder lacks a known reason. This sample lists around 100,000 clones; roughly 89% were detected once. 45% of the sample goes to the ten largest clones. This material consisted of peripheral blood, taken on day 0 of AZD1222 vaccination. All receptors come from an adult in good health.

V usage is TRBV7-9 and J usage is TRBJ2-1, with D possibly being TRBD2 (6 bases). The CDR3 extends over 17 amino acids. The ends were cut back, 5 bases at V and 5 bases at J, with 22 bases in the middle. Germline CDR1 is SEHNR and CDR2 is FQNEAQ (reference sequence). CDR3 residues: CASSPPVRERSNNEQFF. CDR3 DNA: TGTGCCAGCAGCCCACCGGTCCGGGAGCGGTCTAACAATGAGCAGTTCTTC.

This sequence joins TRBV5-1 and TRBJ1-2; a weak D match, TRBD1 (5 bases). V lost 0 bases to trimming and J lost 8 bases, with 17 bases between them. CDR3 length equals 15 residues. Germline V gene sequence: CDR1 SGHRS, CDR2 YFSETQ. Here the CDR3 reads CASSLGGRNPLGYTF. CDR3 coding DNA: TGCGCCAGCAGCTTGGGGGGCCGAAACCCCCTGGGCTACACCTTC.

This chain links TRBV21-1 with TRBJ2-4; the table assigns TRBD2, which was not confirmed against the DNA. TRBV21-1 is a recognized pseudogene. The CDR3 runs 17 residues. The CDR3 DNA reads TGTGCCAGCAGGAGGGTCGGGATCCAACTGCCCAAAAACATTCAGTACTTC. Protein: CASRRVGIQLPKNIQYF.

The chain employs TRBV7-2 and TRBJ2-7, with D tentatively TRBD2 (5 bases). V lost 10 bases and J 0 bases, leaving 13 bases between the germline ends. The germline V gene has CDR1 SGHTA and CDR2 FQGNSA. This CDR3 has 13 amino acids. The CDR3 here is CATTASGSYEQYF. The CDR3 nucleotides are TGTGCCACTACAGCGAGCGGCTCCTACGAGCAGTACTTC.

This clone showed up just a few times. The chain carries TRBV7-2 and TRBJ1-3; the D is unclear. The CDR3 is 15 residues long. Trimming left V 5 bases short and J 0 bases short, with 11 bases between. Germline CDR1 and CDR2: SGHTA and FQGNSA. In nucleotides, the CDR3 is TGTGCCAGCAGCAACCGGTCAGGCTCTGGAAACACCATATATTTT. The encoded protein is CASSNRSGSGNTIYF.

A note on this clone: This specimen includes other DNA sequences encoding the same CDR3. The rearrangement uses TRBV28 and TRBJ1-2; no clear D. Germline CDR1 is MDHEN and CDR2 is SYDVKM. CDR3 length: 11 amino acids. Trimming took off 6 bases at V and 5 bases at J, with 7 bases between the two ends. CDR3 DNA: TGTGCCAGCAGGCGGAATTATGGCTACACCTTC. This codes for CASRRNYGYTF.

The genes are TRBV2 and TRBJ1-3; unclear D gene. The CDR3 covers 13 residues. CDR1 SNHLY and CDR2 FYNNEI come from the germline V gene. V was shortened by 3 bases and J by 0 bases, with 3 bases between the two germline ends. CDR3 DNA: TGTGCCAGCAGTGATTTCTCTGGAAACACCATATATTTT. As protein: CASSDFSGNTIYF.

This rearrangement joins TRBV19 to TRBJ2-7; D possibly matches TRBD1 or TRBD2 (5 bases each). The V and J ends lost 7 bases and 6 bases respectively, with 19 bases between them. The CDR3 covers 14 residues. The germline CDR1 and CDR2 sequences are LNHDA and SQIVND (reference sequence). The CDR3 DNA follows: TGTGCCAGTAACCCCGGGACGGACCATACCGAGCAGTACTTC. Protein: CASNPGTDHTEQYF. Supplemented by reference TRBV19 and TRBJ2-7, the full variable domain reads DGGITQSPKYLFRKEGQNVTLSCEQNLNHDAMYWYRQDPGQGLRLIYYSQIVNDFQKGDIAEGYSVSREKKESFPLTVTSAQKNPTAFYLCASNPGTDHTEQYFGPGTRLTVT.

The gene calls are TRBV11-3 and TRBJ2-5; 11 bases fit TRBD2. The germline CDR1 and CDR2 sequences are SGHNT and YENEEA. V shed 5 bases, J shed 1 base, and the junction held 12 bases outside the gene matches. There are 18 residues in the CDR3. Here the CDR3 reads CASSQTSGTPVGQETQYF. In nucleotides, the CDR3 is TGTGCCAGCAGCCAGACTAGCGGGACCCCTGTGGGCCAAGAGACCCAGTACTTC.

This clone has just a few counts. J is TRBJ1-1 and V is TRBV6-1; possibly TRBD1 for D (6 bases). The germline V gene encodes CDR1 MNHNS and CDR2 SASEGT. The V and J ends lost 5 bases and 0 bases respectively, with 13 bases between them. This CDR3 has 15 amino acids. The CDR3 coding sequence is TGTGCCAGCAGTACCCCCGGGGGCATGAACACTGAAGCTTTCTTT. Translated, it gives CASSTPGGMNTEAFF.

To note about this clone: The same CDR3 is also encoded by other DNA sequences in this sample. The rearrangement uses TRBV6-1 and TRBJ2-7; D call uncertain. Trimming left V 3 bases short and J 0 bases short, with 6 bases between. Germline V CDR1 and CDR2: MNHNS, SASEGT. This CDR3 spans 13 amino acids. This CDR3 reads CASSEGASYEQYF. DNA of the CDR3: TGTGCCAGCAGTGAGGGCGCCTCCTACGAGCAGTACTTC.

The rearrangement joins TRBV11-3 to TRBJ2-5; 8 nucleotides align to TRBD2. This CDR3 has 17 residues. Trimming at V came to 6 bases and at J to 5 bases, leaving 17 bases not matched to a gene. Germline CDR1 SGHNT, CDR2 YENEEA. The CDR3 DNA is TGTGCCAGCAGGGACGTTCTAGCGGGTGCAGCGGGGGAGACCCAGTACTTC. It is translated as CASRDVLAGAAGETQYF.

This clone was observed a handful of times. The chain is built from TRBV27 and TRBJ1-1; 9 bases agree with TRBD1. The germline V gene has CDR1 MNHEY and CDR2 SMNVEV (reference sequence). The CDR3 is 14 residues long. The V gene end was trimmed by 7 bases and the J gene end by 4 bases; junction bases not matched to a gene: 7. CDR3 loop: CASKRQGVFTEAFF. The CDR3 DNA follows: TGTGCCAGCAAAAGACAGGGGGTCTTCACTGAAGCTTTCTTT.

The CDR3, as DNA: TGTGCCAGCAGCCTTGGGCCGAATCAGCCCCAGCATTTT. As protein: CASSLGPNQPQHF. The chain carries TRBV4-2 and TRBJ1-5; D remains unclear. This CDR3 spans 13 amino acids. Germline V CDR1 and CDR2: LGHNA, YNFKEQ. The V end was cut by 4 bases, the J end by 4 bases, with 8 bases between.

This chain joins TRBV5-1 and TRBJ2-1; a weak D match, TRBD1 (6 bases). CDR3 length equals 15 residues. Trimming shortened V by 0 bases and J by 9 bases, and 16 bases separated the two germline ends. Germline CDR1 reads SGHRS; CDR2 reads YFSETQ. The CDR3, as DNA: TGCGCCAGCAGCTTGGAAGTCAGGGGAATGACTGAGCAGTTCTTC. It encodes CASSLEVRGMTEQFF.

The genes are TRBV11-1 and TRBJ2-1; 14 bases line up with TRBD2. The CDR3 sequence is 15 residues long. Germline V gene lookup returns CDR1 SGHAT and CDR2 FQDESV (reference sequence). J was trimmed by 7 bases and V by 4 bases; bases with no gene match: 3. The CDR3 nucleotides are TGTGCCAGCAGCTCCGGGACTAGCGGGAGTAATGAGCAGTTCTTC. Its protein is CASSSGTSGSNEQFF.

The V and J genes are TRBV5-1 and TRBJ2-3; 9 positions match TRBD1. Germline loops: CDR1 SGHRS, CDR2 YFSETQ. The ends lost 3 bases at V and 6 bases at J; junction bases unmatched: 5. This CDR3 spans 14 amino acids. Here the CDR3 reads CASSSDRGRDTQYF. The CDR3 coding sequence is TGCGCCAGCAGCTCCGACAGGGGGAGGGATACGCAGTATTTT. The full variable domain, completed using reference TRBV5-1 and TRBJ2-3, is KAGVTQTPRYLIKTRGQQVTLSCSPISGHRSVSWYQQTPGQGLQFLFEYFSETQRNKGNFPGRFSGRQFSNSRSEMNVSTLELGDSALYLCASSSDRGRDTQYFGPGTRLTVL.

The rearrangement links TRBV28 to TRBJ1-5; D is unresolved. The CDR3 is made up of 13 amino acids. Trimming removed 3 bases at V and 2 bases at J, with 5 bases between. The germline V gene has CDR1 MDHEN and CDR2 SYDVKM. This chain's CDR3 is CASSLQGNQPQHF. CDR3 DNA sequence: TGTGCCAGCAGTTTGCAGGGCAATCAGCCCCAGCATTTT.

This clone is a singleton in its sample. The chain is built from TRBV6-5 and TRBJ2-1; D remains unclear. Per germline, CDR1 MNHEY and CDR2 SVGAGI. V lost 3 bases to trimming and J lost 6 bases, with 12 bases between them. The CDR3 runs to 14 residues. The CDR3 DNA reads as TGTGCCAGCAGTTATGAATTGAGTGTCAATGAGCAGTTCTTC. Its translation: CASSYELSVNEQFF.

The chain couples TRBV25-1 to TRBJ1-1; no clear D. This CDR3 has 13 residues. V was cut by 1 base and J by 6 bases, with 9 bases left in between. Germline CDR1 is MGHDK and CDR2 is SYGVNS. CDR3 sequence reads: CASSESTRAEAFF. DNA for the CDR3: TGTGCCAGCAGTGAATCGACCAGAGCTGAAGCTTTCTTT.

The sample holds one count of this clone. This rearrangement joins TRBV30 to TRBJ2-1; tentatively, D is TRBD2 (6 bases). The CDR3 runs 12 residues. V shed 5 bases and J shed 6 bases, with 11 bases lying between them. Per germline, CDR1 GTSNPN and CDR2 SVGIG (reference sequence). The CDR3 here is CAWSGTSNEQFF. The CDR3 DNA sequence: TGTGCCTGGTCCGGGACTTCCAATGAGCAGTTCTTC.

The rearrangement uses TRBV6-5 and TRBJ2-2; D is uncertain. The V and J ends lost 3 bases and 3 bases respectively, with 11 bases between them. The CDR3 has 15 amino acids. Germline V gives CDR1 MNHEY, CDR2 SVGAGI. The CDR3, as DNA: TGTGCCAGCAGTTATTTGTACGGATACACCGGGGAGCTGTTTTTT. Residues: CASSYLYGYTGELFF.

This chain joins TRBV24-1 and TRBJ1-3; D remains unclear. V lost 4 bases and J 6 bases, leaving 15 bases between the germline ends. The CDR3 sequence is 15 residues long. CDR1 and CDR2 (germline): KGHDR, SFDVKD. The CDR3 DNA reads as TGTGCCACCAGTGAGGCCTCAGGAATAAAAAACACCATATATTTT. This translates into CATSEASGIKNTIYF.

This chain joins TRBV28 and TRBJ1-5; the D is unclear. This CDR3 region has 17 residues. V lost 5 bases to trimming and J lost 0 bases, with 17 bases between them. Germline assignment: CDR1 MDHEN and CDR2 SYDVKM. CDR3 in amino acids: CASSQILDGYSNQPQHF. The CDR3 DNA follows: TGTGCCAGCAGTCAGATACTTGACGGGTATAGCAATCAGCCCCAGCATTTT.

J is TRBJ2-6 and V is TRBV28; 12 bases align to TRBD2. CDR1 and CDR2 from the germline V gene are MDHEN and SYDVKM. Germline trimming cut 7 bases from V and 1 base from J; bases unmatched to any gene: 5. This CDR3 has 17 amino acids. DNA for the CDR3: TGTGCCAGCACCTCGACTAGCGGGAGATCTGGGGCCAACGTCCTGACTTTC. Protein product: CASTSTSGRSGANVLTF.

This chain links TRBV19 with TRBJ1-5; D gene ambiguous. The V gene's germline CDR1 is LNHDA and CDR2 SQIVND (reference sequence). This CDR3 is built from 14 residues. The V end lost 4 bases, the J end lost 4 bases, and 11 bases lay between the germline ends. This CDR3 is CASSRTGGNQPQHF. Written as DNA, the CDR3 is TGTGCCAGTAGTAGGACGGGAGGAAATCAGCCCCAGCATTTT. The variable domain in full, completed from reference TRBV19 and TRBJ1-5, reads DGGITQSPKYLFRKEGQNVTLSCEQNLNHDAMYWYRQDPGQGLRLIYYSQIVNDFQKGDIAEGYSVSREKKESFPLTVTSAQKNPTAFYLCASSRTGGNQPQHFGDGTRLSIL.